These 26 T cell receptor beta chains came from one sample sequenced in a study of OX40 agonist ivuxolimab in advanced cancers. Sequencing used immunoSEQ multiplex PCR; TCRdb keeps in-frame clones, though not all of them. The sample shows roughly 49,000 clones, about 80% of them seen only once. Here the sequenced sample was CD4+ or CD8+ T cells sorted from blood, taken in a trial of the OX40 agonist ivuxolimab. Receptors were obtained from an adult with an advanced solid tumor such as melanoma, head and neck, liver or kidney cancer.

The chain is built from TRBV18 and TRBJ1-3; 7 bases map to TRBD1. The CDR3 length is 16 residues. The V and J ends lost 4 bases and 0 bases, in that order; junction bases with no gene match: 6. Germline CDR1 KGHSH, CDR2 LQKENI. DNA for the CDR3: TGTGCCAGCTCACAAACAGGGGACTTCTCTGGAAACACCATATATTTT. Protein sequence: CASSQTGDFSGNTIYF.

The count of this clone is one. This chain uses TRBV9 with TRBJ1-1; D is unclear. Germline V gene data show CDR1 as SGDLS and CDR2 as YYNGEE. Between the trimmed V and J ends, which lost 0 bases and 6 bases, there was a span of 9 bases. This CDR3 spans 13 amino acids. The CDR3 sequence: CASSVAGKAEAFF. DNA for the CDR3: TGTGCCAGCAGCGTAGCCGGGAAGGCTGAAGCTTTCTTT.

This clone appeared once. V and J are TRBV4-3 and TRBJ2-3, with TRBD2 identical over 7 bases. Germline CDR1 and CDR2: LGHNA and YSLEER. The CDR3 has 14 amino acids. V lost 1 base and J lost 4; bases outside the gene matches: 2. CDR3 sequence (DNA): TGCGCCAGCAGCCAAGGTGGGGGGGCAGATACGCAGTATTTT. The encoded protein is CASSQGGGADTQYF.

V usage is TRBV5-1 and J usage is TRBJ1-2, with 7 bases aligning to TRBD1. V lost 1 base to trimming and J lost 4 bases; unmatched junction nucleotides: 4. The CDR3 totals 14 residues. Germline CDR1 and CDR2: SGHRS and YFSETQ. The CDR3 here is CASSLNRGLYGYTF. The CDR3 nucleotides are TGCGCCAGCAGCTTGAACAGGGGCCTCTATGGCTACACCTTC.

The rearrangement uses TRBV5-4 and TRBJ2-1; D remains unclear. Looked up from germline, CDR1 is SGHNT and CDR2 is YYREEE (reference sequence). V dropped 1 base and J dropped 5 bases, with 7 bases sitting between them. The CDR3 loop spans 13 amino acids. The CDR3 is CASSLPLNNEQFF. CDR3 bases: TGTGCCAGCAGCTTGCCGCTAAACAATGAGCAGTTCTTC.

The chain links TRBV2 to TRBJ2-1; 11 bases map to TRBD2. V was pared by 0 bases and J by 2 bases, with 3 bases of the junction left unmatched. CDR1 SNHLY and CDR2 FYNNEI come from the germline V gene. This CDR3 contains 17 residues. This CDR3 reads CASSEAGTSGPYNEQFF. DNA of the CDR3: TGTGCCAGCAGTGAAGCTGGGACTAGCGGACCCTACAATGAGCAGTTCTTC.

The rearrangement links TRBV7-2 to TRBJ2-5; TRBD1 aligns across 9 bases. The CDR3 covers 14 residues. V shed 5 bases and J 6 bases; nucleotides not matched to a gene: 7. The germline CDR1 and CDR2 sequences are SGHTA and FQGNSA. CDR3 in DNA: TGTGCCAGCAGCACCGGGACAGGGAGTAAGACCCAGTACTTC. This encodes CASSTGTGSKTQYF. Using reference TRBV7-2 and TRBJ2-5 for the parts outside the CDR3, the full variable domain is GAGVSQSPSNKVTEKGKDVELRCDPISGHTALYWYRQSLGQGLEFLIYFQGNSAPDKSGLPSDRFSAERTGGSVSTLTIQRTQQEDSAVYLCASSTGTGSKTQYFGPGTRLLVL.

This clone has just one count. The CDR3 DNA reads as TGTGCCAGCAGCCAAGTTGACGGGGGCCGCACAGATACGCAGTATTTT. Residues: CASSQVDGGRTDTQYF. V gene TRBV4-2 combines with J gene TRBJ2-3, with D perhaps TRBD1 or TRBD2 (6 bases each). CDR1 is LGHNA and CDR2 is YNFKEQ in the germline V gene. Trimming left V 1 base short and J 1 base short, with 12 bases between. The CDR3 sequence is 16 residues long.

This clone is medium-sized within its sample. The rearrangement links TRBV19 to TRBJ2-3, with 8 bases lining up with TRBD1. From germline, CDR1 is LNHDA and CDR2 SQIVND (reference sequence). This CDR3 contains 15 residues. V was clipped by 6 bases and J by 1 base; unmatched bases: 6. CDR3 loop: CASSQGAPGTDTQYF. The DNA for the CDR3 is TGTGCCAGTAGCCAGGGGGCGCCGGGCACAGATACGCAGTATTTT. Together with reference TRBV19 and TRBJ2-3, the CDR3 gives the full variable domain: DGGITQSPKYLFRKEGQNVTLSCEQNLNHDAMYWYRQDPGQGLRLIYYSQIVNDFQKGDIAEGYSVSREKKESFPLTVTSAQKNPTAFYLCASSQGAPGTDTQYFGPGTRLTVL.

Points on this clone: A read error may account for a junction end that differs from germline. The V call is TRBV7-7, the J call TRBJ2-5; no clear D. The CDR3 is 14 amino acids. CDR1 is SSHAT, CDR2 FNYEAQ, per germline (reference sequence). The CDR3 DNA reads TGTGCTAGCAGCTTAGAGGCCTTGGGGGAGACCCAGTACTTC. Protein product: CASSLEALGETQYF.

J is TRBJ2-7 and V is TRBV7-2; 7 nucleotides match TRBD2. Trimming at V came to 1 base and at J to 0 bases, leaving 6 bases not matched to a gene. The CDR3 spans 16 residues. CDR1 and CDR2 from the germline V gene are SGHTA and FQGNSA. CDR3 in DNA: TGTGCCAGCAGCTTAGTCGACAGCGGGATCTCCTACGAGCAGTACTTC. This translates into CASSLVDSGISYEQYF.

The chain has TRBV4-2 and TRBJ2-3; possible D gene TRBD2, 6 bases. The germline V gene has CDR1 LGHNA and CDR2 YNFKEQ. This CDR3 comprises 14 residues. V lost 5 bases and J 1 base, leaving 10 bases between the germline ends. CDR3 bases: TGTGCCAGCAGCGCTCCGGGGGGCACAGATACGCAGTATTTT. Translation: CASSAPGGTDTQYF.

The chain combines TRBV19 with TRBJ2-2; no reliable D call. The CDR3 spans 14 residues. Germline CDR1 and CDR2: LNHDA and SQIVND (reference sequence). Trimming removed 10 bases from V and 6 bases from J, with 18 bases in between. CDR3 nucleotides: TGTGCCACCCACCCCCATACCGCCCCCGGGGAGCTGTTTTTT. This translates into CATHPHTAPGELFF.

V gene TRBV7-2 combines with J gene TRBJ2-7; possibly TRBD2 for D (6 bases). V lost 1 base and J 12 bases, leaving 13 bases between the germline ends. This CDR3 contains 12 residues. From germline, CDR1 is SGHTA and CDR2 FQGNSA. CDR3 residues: CASSLGLVNTYF. CDR3 nucleotide sequence: TGTGCCAGCAGCTTAGGACTAGTCAATACGTACTTC. Combining the CDR3 with reference TRBV7-2 and TRBJ2-7 gives the whole variable domain GAGVSQSPSNKVTEKGKDVELRCDPISGHTALYWYRQSLGQGLEFLIYFQGNSAPDKSGLPSDRFSAERTGGSVSTLTIQRTQQEDSAVYLCASSLGLVNTYFGPGTRLTVT.

The genes are TRBV2 and TRBJ2-3, with D possibly being TRBD1 (6 bases). Between the trimmed V and J ends, which lost 6 bases and 6 bases, there was a span of 22 bases. CDR1 and CDR2 (germline): SNHLY, FYNNEI. The CDR3 is made up of 16 amino acids. This chain's CDR3 is CASRAAGSLGADTQYF. The CDR3 DNA reads TGTGCCAGCAGGGCGGCCGGAAGTCTGGGGGCCGATACGCAGTATTTT.

The chain employs TRBV18 and TRBJ2-1; 11 bases map to TRBD2. The germline V gene encodes CDR1 KGHSH and CDR2 LQKENI. V trimming: 7 bases; J trimming: 15 bases; junction bases outside the gene matches: 8. The CDR3 covers 12 residues. This CDR3 is CASLAGGPQPFF. CDR3 DNA: TGTGCCAGCTTAGCGGGAGGGCCTCAGCCGTTCTTC.

The chain combines TRBV11-2 with TRBJ2-3; D call uncertain. The CDR3 extends over 14 amino acids. V was cut by 0 bases and J by 5 bases, with 9 bases left in between. Germline V lookup: CDR1 SGHAT, CDR2 FQNNGV. CDR3 coding DNA: TGTGCCAGCAGCTTAGATAGTGGGCTAGATACGCAGTATTTT. This codes for CASSLDSGLDTQYF.

This sequence joins TRBV11-3 and TRBJ2-2, with TRBD1 matching over 10 bases. Germline CDR1 and CDR2: SGHNT and YENEEA. V lost 5 bases, J lost 3 bases, and 3 bases stayed unmatched. The CDR3 has 15 residues. CDR3 residues: CASSQGTGDTGELFF. As DNA, the CDR3 is TGTGCCAGCAGCCAAGGGACAGGGGACACCGGGGAGCTGTTTTTT.

The chain couples TRBV18 to TRBJ2-2, with D maybe TRBD2 (6 bases). Germline values: CDR1 KGHSH, CDR2 LQKENI. V was cut by 2 bases and J by 7 bases, with 8 bases left in between. CDR3 size: 13 residues. This CDR3 reads CASSPGGLGELFF. The CDR3 DNA reads as TGTGCCAGCTCACCAGGGGGACTCGGGGAGCTGTTTTTT.

The CDR3 region has the DNA TGTGCCAGCAGCCTCCTGGGGCAGGGAGGGACTGAAGCTTTCTTT. As protein: CASSLLGQGGTEAFF. The chain couples TRBV11-2 to TRBJ1-1; TRBD1 is a possible D gene (5 bases). The CDR3 is made up of 15 amino acids. Germline CDR1 is SGHAT and CDR2 is FQNNGV. V was shortened by 5 bases and J by 5 bases, with 18 bases between the two germline ends.

The chain carries TRBV6-4 and TRBJ1-1; perhaps TRBD1 as D (5 bases). This CDR3 contains 14 residues. The germline gives CDR1 MRHNA, CDR2 SNTAGT. V was shortened by 10 bases and J by 7 bases, with 22 bases between the two germline ends. The CDR3: CAIQDSLNGDEAFF. In DNA form, the CDR3 reads TGTGCCATACAAGACAGCCTGAATGGAGATGAAGCTTTCTTT.

This chain's CDR3 is CASSDRSGNTIYF. CDR3 DNA: TGTGCCAGCAGTGACAGGTCTGGAAACACCATATATTTT. The rearrangement joins TRBV27 to TRBJ1-3; D possibly corresponds to TRBD1 (6 bases). This CDR3 has 13 amino acids. Germline CDR1 reads MNHEY; CDR2 reads SMNVEV (reference sequence). Trimming removed 5 bases from V and 1 base from J, with 6 bases in between.

The chain couples TRBV9 to TRBJ2-1; D is unresolved. V was clipped by 2 bases and J by 7 bases, with 19 bases between them. Germline CDR1 SGDLS, CDR2 YYNGEE. The CDR3 is 16 amino acids. This CDR3 reads CASSVSTNSPRNEQFF. Here the CDR3 DNA reads TGTGCCAGCAGCGTCTCAACCAATTCTCCAAGGAATGAGCAGTTCTTC.

CDR3 DNA sequence: TGTGCCAGCAGCCAAGATAGGGGAGCGGGAGGTCGCTACAATGAGCAGTTCTTC. This gives the protein CASSQDRGAGGRYNEQFF. This sequence joins TRBV4-2 and TRBJ2-1, with 9 bases lining up with TRBD2. This CDR3 is built from 18 residues. The V gene's germline CDR1 is LGHNA and CDR2 YNFKEQ. Trimming cost V 0 bases and J 3 bases; bases outside gene matches: 9.

The chain employs TRBV21-1 and TRBJ1-4. TRBV21-1 constitutes a pseudogene. The CDR3 covers 13 residues. CDR3 residues: CASIPGSIEKLFF. The CDR3 region has the DNA TGTGCCAGCATCCCCGGGTCGATTGAAAAACTGTTTTTT.

This clone has a handful of counts. V is TRBV11-2 and J is TRBJ1-3; D unresolved. This CDR3 has 13 residues. Per the germline V gene, CDR1 is SGHAT and CDR2 is FQNNGV. The ends were cut back, 6 bases at V and 0 bases at J, with 6 bases in the middle. The CDR3 region is CASSTYSGNTIYF. The DNA for the CDR3 is TGTGCCAGCAGTACTTACTCTGGAAACACCATATATTTT.